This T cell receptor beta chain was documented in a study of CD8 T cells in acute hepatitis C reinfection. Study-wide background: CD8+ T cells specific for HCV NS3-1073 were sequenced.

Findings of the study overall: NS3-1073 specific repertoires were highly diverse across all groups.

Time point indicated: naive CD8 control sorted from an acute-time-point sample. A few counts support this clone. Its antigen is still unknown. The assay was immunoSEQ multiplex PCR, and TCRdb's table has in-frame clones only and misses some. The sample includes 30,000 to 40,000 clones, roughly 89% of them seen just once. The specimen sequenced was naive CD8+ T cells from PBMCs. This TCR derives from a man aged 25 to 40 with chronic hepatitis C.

The CDR3 DNA sequence: TGTGCCAGCAGCGGGACAGGGGGCGACTACGAGCAGTACTTC. Translating it yields CASSGTGGDYEQYF. This chain links TRBV11-2 with TRBJ2-7; TRBD1 matches 12 bases. The CDR3 sequence is 14 residues long. Germline trimming cut 5 bases from V and 3 bases from J; bases unmatched to any gene: 2. The germline CDR1 and CDR2 sequences are SGHAT and FQNNGV.